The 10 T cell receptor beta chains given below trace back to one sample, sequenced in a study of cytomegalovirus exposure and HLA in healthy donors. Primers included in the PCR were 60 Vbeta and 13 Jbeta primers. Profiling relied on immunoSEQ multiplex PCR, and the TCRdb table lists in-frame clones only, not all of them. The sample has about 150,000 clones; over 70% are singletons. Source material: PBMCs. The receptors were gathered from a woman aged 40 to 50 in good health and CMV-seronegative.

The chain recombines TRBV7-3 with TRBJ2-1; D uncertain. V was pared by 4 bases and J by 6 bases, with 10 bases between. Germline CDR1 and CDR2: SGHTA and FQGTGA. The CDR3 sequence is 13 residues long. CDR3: CASSYYLGNEQFF. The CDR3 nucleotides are TGTGCCAGCAGCTACTACCTGGGCAATGAGCAGTTCTTC.

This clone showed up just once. CDR3 DNA: TGTGCCAGCAGCGCGGGACTAGCGGGGGGGCAAGAGACCCAGTACTTC. Translation: CASSAGLAGGQETQYF. V gene TRBV9 combines with J gene TRBJ2-5, with 16 bases matching TRBD2. The CDR3 is made up of 16 amino acids. Unmatched junction bases numbered 1, after V lost 3 bases and J lost 2 bases. Germline-derived CDR1 and CDR2 are SGDLS and YYNGEE.

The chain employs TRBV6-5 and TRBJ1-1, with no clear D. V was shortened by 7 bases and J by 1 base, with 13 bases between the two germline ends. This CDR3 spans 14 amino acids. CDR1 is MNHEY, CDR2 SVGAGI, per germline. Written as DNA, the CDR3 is TGTGCCAGCAAGGCCCCGGGGAGGAACACTGAAGCTTTCTTT. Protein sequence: CASKAPGRNTEAFF.

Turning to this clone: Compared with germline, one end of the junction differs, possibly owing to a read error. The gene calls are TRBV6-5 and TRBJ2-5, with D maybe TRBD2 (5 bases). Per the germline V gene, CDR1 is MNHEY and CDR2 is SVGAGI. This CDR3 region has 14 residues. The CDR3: CAGSYIATKETQYF. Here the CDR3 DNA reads TGTGCCGGCAGTTACATAGCGACCAAAGAGACCCAGTACTTC.

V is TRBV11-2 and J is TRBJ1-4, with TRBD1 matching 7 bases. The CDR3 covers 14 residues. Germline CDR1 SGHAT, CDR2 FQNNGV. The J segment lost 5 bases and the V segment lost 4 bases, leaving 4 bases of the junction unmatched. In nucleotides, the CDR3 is TGTGCCAGCAGCTCGGGGACAGTGAATGAAAAACTGTTTTTT. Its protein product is CASSSGTVNEKLFF.

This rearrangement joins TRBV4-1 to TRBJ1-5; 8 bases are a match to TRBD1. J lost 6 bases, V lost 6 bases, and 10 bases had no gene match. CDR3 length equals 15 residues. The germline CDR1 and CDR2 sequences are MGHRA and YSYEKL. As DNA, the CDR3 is TGCGCCAGCAGTCAAAACCCGGACAGGGTTCAGCCCCAGCATTTT. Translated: CASSQNPDRVQPQHF.

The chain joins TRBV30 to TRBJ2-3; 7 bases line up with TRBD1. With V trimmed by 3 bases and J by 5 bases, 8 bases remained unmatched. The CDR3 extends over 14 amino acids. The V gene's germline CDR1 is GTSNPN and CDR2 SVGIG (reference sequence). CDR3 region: CAWRTGIRLDTQYF. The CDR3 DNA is TGTGCCTGGAGGACAGGGATCCGGTTAGATACGCAGTATTTT. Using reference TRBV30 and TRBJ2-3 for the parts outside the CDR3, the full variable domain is SQTIHQWPATLVQPVGSPLSLECTVEGTSNPNLYWYRQAAGRGLQLLFYSVGIGQISSEVPQNLSASRPQDRQFILSSKKLLLSDSGFYLCAWRTGIRLDTQYFGPGTRLTVL.

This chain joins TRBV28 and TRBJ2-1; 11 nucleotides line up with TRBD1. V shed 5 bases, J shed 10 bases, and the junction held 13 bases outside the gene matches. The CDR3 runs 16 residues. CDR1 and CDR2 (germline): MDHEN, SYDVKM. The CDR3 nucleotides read TGTGCCAGCAGTCTGATCCGGACAGGGGGCAGGTTCGAGCAGTTCTTC. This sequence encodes CASSLIRTGGRFEQFF. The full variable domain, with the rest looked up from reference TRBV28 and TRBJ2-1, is DVKVTQSSRYLVKRTGEKVFLECVQDMDHENMFWYRQDPGLGLRLIYFSYDVKMKEKGDIPEGYSVSREKKERFSLILESASTNQTSMYLCASSLIRTGGRFEQFFGPGTRLTVL.

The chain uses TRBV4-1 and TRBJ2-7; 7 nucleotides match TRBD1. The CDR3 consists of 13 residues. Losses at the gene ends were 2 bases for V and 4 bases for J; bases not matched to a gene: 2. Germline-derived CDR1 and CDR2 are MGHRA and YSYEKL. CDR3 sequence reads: CASSQPGGYEQYF. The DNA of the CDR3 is TGCGCCAGCAGCCAACCAGGGGGTTACGAGCAGTACTTC.

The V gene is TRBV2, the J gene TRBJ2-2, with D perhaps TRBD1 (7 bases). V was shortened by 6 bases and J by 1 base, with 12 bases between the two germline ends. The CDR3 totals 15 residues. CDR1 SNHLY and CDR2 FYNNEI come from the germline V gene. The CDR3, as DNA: TGTGCCAGCAGAGGGGGGACAGTGAACACCGGGGAGCTGTTTTTT. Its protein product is CASRGGTVNTGELFF.